The next 22 T cell receptor beta chains were all read from a single sample in a study of monozygotic twins with inflammatory bowel disease. TCRdb re-called the 5' RACE reads; one entry per CDR3 protein, DNA not given. In total, the table holds fewer than 200,000 distinct CDR3 sequences. Sequencing input: blood. The source is a human donor with ulcerative colitis or Crohn's disease, or a healthy co-twin of an affected twin (not recorded which).

This chain joins TRBV6-4 and TRBJ2-1; with no DNA, the TCRdb D assignment of TRBD1 cannot be verified. CDR1 is MRHNA, CDR2 SNTAGT, per germline. The CDR3 is made up of 15 amino acids. This CDR3 reads CASSVWQGKKNEQFF.

V usage is TRBV6-1 and J usage is TRBJ1-1. Germline assignment: CDR1 MNHNS and CDR2 SASEGT. CDR3 size: 15 residues. This chain's CDR3 is CASSEGAEANTEAFF.

The chain carries TRBV6-2 or TRBV6-3 and TRBJ2-1; TCRdb calls TRBD1, which cannot be checked without DNA. Germline V gene sequence: CDR1 MNHEY, CDR2 SVGEGT. The CDR3 loop spans 13 amino acids. The CDR3 reads CAGSGQGRKEQFF.

This rearrangement joins TRBV24-1 to TRBJ2-2; TCRdb's assignment of TRBD1 cannot be checked, as there is no DNA. CDR1 and CDR2 (germline): KGHDR, SFDVKD. This CDR3 is built from 16 residues. Here the CDR3 reads CATSDLGTSNTGELFF.

The chain uses TRBV2 and TRBJ2-2; TCRdb's D call of TRBD2 is untestable without DNA. The V gene's germline CDR1 is SNHLY and CDR2 FYNNEI. This CDR3 is 17 amino acids long. The CDR3 sequence: CASRDPPGGVNPGELFF.

The chain carries TRBV11-3 and TRBJ1-2; TCRdb returns TRBD1, unconfirmable since there is no DNA. Looked up from germline, CDR1 is SGHNT and CDR2 is YENEEA. This CDR3 comprises 20 residues. CDR3 sequence: CASSLVVPRAGRRSVYGYTF.

This sequence joins TRBV7-2 and TRBJ1-2. Germline CDR1 and CDR2: SGHTA and FQGNSA. This CDR3 has 12 amino acids. The CDR3 loop reads CASSFADYGYTF.

The chain is built from TRBV5-1 and TRBJ2-2. This CDR3 is built from 13 residues. CDR1 and CDR2 from the germline V gene are SGHRS and YFSETQ. The chain's CDR3 is CASSWGSTGELFF.

This chain connects TRBV5-1 to TRBJ1-2; as DNA is missing, the TRBD1 call by TCRdb cannot be tested. This CDR3 contains 15 residues. CDR1 is SGHRS and CDR2 is YFSETQ in the germline V gene. The CDR3 here is CASSKGQGLGHGYTF.

The chain is built from TRBV5-5 and TRBJ1-2; TCRdb returns TRBD1, unconfirmable since there is no DNA. This CDR3 has 15 residues. CDR1 and CDR2 from the germline V gene are SGHKS and YYEKEE (reference sequence). This CDR3 is CASSLETGAFYGYTF.

The V gene is TRBV6-1, the J gene TRBJ1-5; with no DNA, the TCRdb D assignment of TRBD1 cannot be verified. The CDR3 runs to 15 residues. Germline loops: CDR1 MNHNS, CDR2 SASEGT. The CDR3: CASSADRQEGQPQHF.

The V gene is TRBV5-1, the J gene TRBJ2-1. The CDR3 runs 14 residues. Germline CDR1 reads SGHRS; CDR2 reads YFSETQ. The CDR3 loop is CASSLVGTYNEQFF.

V gene TRBV29-1 combines with J gene TRBJ1-2. The CDR3 sequence is 11 residues long. Germline-derived CDR1 and CDR2 are SQVTM and ANQGSEA. The CDR3 protein is CSVEEGYGYTF.

This sequence joins TRBV5-1 and TRBJ2-1; the TRBD1 assignment by TCRdb is unverifiable without DNA. Germline CDR1 reads SGHRS; CDR2 reads YFSETQ. There are 14 residues in the CDR3. Here the CDR3 reads CASSFGQGANEQFF.

The V call is TRBV7-7, the J call TRBJ1-1; TCRdb picks TRBD1, but there is no DNA to check that call. The germline V gene has CDR1 SSHAT and CDR2 FNYEAQ (reference sequence). The CDR3 runs 13 residues. The CDR3 region is CASSLAQGSEAFF.

This rearrangement joins TRBV6-2 or TRBV6-3 to TRBJ2-3; TCRdb proposes TRBD1, but this gene call is untestable without DNA. Germline V gene sequence: CDR1 MNHEY, CDR2 SVGEGT. There are 19 residues in the CDR3. The CDR3 region is CASSSDGRGTILSTDTQYF.

The genes are TRBV29-1 and TRBJ2-7; TCRdb indicates TRBD1, and absent DNA this call remains unverified. Germline CDR1 SQVTM, CDR2 ANQGSEA. The CDR3 has 14 residues. This chain's CDR3 is CSVEGNLQGAEQYF.

This chain links TRBV7-9 with TRBJ1-5. Germline lookup yields CDR1 SEHNR and CDR2 FQNEAQ (reference sequence). The CDR3 is 15 amino acids. The CDR3: CASSLYGDSNQPQHF.

V is TRBV7-9 and J is TRBJ2-3; without DNA, the TCRdb call of TRBD1 cannot be checked. The CDR3 is made up of 14 amino acids. Germline values: CDR1 SEHNR, CDR2 FQNEAQ (reference sequence). This CDR3 is CASIQSGGTDTQYF. Complete variable domain (other parts from reference TRBV7-9 and TRBJ2-3): DTGVSQNPRHKITKRGQNVTFRCDPISEHNRLYWYRQTLGQGPEFLTYFQNEAQLEKSRLLSDRFSAERPKGSFSTLEIQRTEQGDSAMYLCASIQSGGTDTQYFGPGTRLTVL.

The chain couples TRBV29-1 to TRBJ1-4; lacking DNA, the TRBD1 call made by TCRdb goes unchecked. This CDR3 has 16 amino acids. Germline lookup yields CDR1 SQVTM and CDR2 ANQGSEA. The CDR3: CSALAGTHATNEKLFF.

This sequence joins TRBV27 and TRBJ2-7; the D call of TRBD2 rests on TCRdb alone, since no DNA is present to check it. Germline V gene sequence: CDR1 MNHEY, CDR2 SMNVEV (reference sequence). This CDR3 contains 17 residues. CDR3 residues: CASSLSPGLAGVGEQYF.

The J gene is TRBJ2-2, the V gene TRBV28; the TRBD2 assignment by TCRdb is unverifiable without DNA. In germline, CDR1 is MDHEN, CDR2 SYDVKM. The CDR3 spans 16 residues. The CDR3 loop reads CASSFYHGGAAGELFF.